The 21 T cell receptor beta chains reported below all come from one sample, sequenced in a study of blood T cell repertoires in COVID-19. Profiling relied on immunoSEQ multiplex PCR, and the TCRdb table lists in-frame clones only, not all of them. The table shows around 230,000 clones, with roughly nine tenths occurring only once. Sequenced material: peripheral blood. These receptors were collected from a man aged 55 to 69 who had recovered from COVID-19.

The CDR3 protein is CASRGGGYTF. CDR3 DNA sequence: TGTGCCAGCAGGGGGGGTGGCTACACCTTC. The gene calls are TRBV6-5 and TRBJ1-2; tentatively, D is TRBD1 (5 bases). CDR3 length: 10 residues. V was trimmed by 6 bases and J by 7 bases, leaving 6 bases between them. The germline V gene has CDR1 MNHEY and CDR2 SVGAGI.

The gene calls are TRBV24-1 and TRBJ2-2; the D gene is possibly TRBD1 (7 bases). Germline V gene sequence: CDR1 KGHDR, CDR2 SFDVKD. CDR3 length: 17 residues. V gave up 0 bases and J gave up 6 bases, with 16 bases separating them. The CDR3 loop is CATSDLQRAGGSGELFF. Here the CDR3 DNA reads TGTGCCACCAGTGATTTGCAAAGGGCAGGGGGGTCCGGGGAGCTGTTTTTT.

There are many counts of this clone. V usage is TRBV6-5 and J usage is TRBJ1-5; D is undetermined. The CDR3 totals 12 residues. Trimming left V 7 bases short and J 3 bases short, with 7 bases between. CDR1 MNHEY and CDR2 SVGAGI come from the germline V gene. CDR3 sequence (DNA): TGTGCCAGCAACATACACAATCAGCCCCAGCATTTT. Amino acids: CASNIHNQPQHF.

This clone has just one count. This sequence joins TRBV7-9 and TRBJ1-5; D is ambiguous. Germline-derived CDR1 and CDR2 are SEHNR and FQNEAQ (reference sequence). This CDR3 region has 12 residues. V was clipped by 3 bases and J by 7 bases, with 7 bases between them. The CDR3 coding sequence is TGTGCCAGCAGCTTTTCCTTACAGCCCCAGCATTTT. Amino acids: CASSFSLQPQHF. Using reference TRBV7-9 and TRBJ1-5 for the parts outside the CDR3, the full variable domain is DTGVSQNPRHKITKRGQNVTFRCDPISEHNRLYWYRQTLGQGPEFLTYFQNEAQLEKSRLLSDRFSAERPKGSFSTLEIQRTEQGDSAMYLCASSFSLQPQHFGDGTRLSIL.

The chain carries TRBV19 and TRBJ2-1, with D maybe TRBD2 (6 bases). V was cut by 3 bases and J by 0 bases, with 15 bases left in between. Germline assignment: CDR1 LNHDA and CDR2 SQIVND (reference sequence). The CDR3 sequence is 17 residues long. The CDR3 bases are TGTGCCAGTAGTATTGACTTCGGGGGTGTCTCCTACAATGAGCAGTTCTTC. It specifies CASSIDFGGVSYNEQFF.

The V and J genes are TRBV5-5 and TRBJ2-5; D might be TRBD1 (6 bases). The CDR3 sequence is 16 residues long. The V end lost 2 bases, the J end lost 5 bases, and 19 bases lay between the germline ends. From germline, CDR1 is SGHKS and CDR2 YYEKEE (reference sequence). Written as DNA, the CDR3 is TGTGCCAGCAGCTTATCCGGGACACCGCCGGGTGAGACCCAGTACTTC. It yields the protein CASSLSGTPPGETQYF.

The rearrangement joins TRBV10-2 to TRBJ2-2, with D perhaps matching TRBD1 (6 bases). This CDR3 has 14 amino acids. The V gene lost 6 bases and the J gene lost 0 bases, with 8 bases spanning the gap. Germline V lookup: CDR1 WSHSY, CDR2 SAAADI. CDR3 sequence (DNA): TGCGCCAGCAGGGCAGGGGCGAACACCGGGGAGCTGTTTTTT. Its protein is CASRAGANTGELFF.

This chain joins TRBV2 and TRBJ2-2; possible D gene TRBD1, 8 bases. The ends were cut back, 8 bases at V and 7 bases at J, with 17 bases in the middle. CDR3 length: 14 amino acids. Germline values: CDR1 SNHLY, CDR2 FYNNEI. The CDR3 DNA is TGTGCCAGCCACAGGGGGGGCCGCAGCGGGGAGCTGTTTTTT. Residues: CASHRGGRSGELFF.

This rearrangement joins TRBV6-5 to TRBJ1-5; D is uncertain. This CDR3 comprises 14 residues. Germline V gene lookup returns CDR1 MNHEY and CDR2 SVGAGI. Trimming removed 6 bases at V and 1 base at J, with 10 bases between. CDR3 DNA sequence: TGTGCCAGCAGCGCGGCTGTAAGCAATCAGCCCCAGCATTTT. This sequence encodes CASSAAVSNQPQHF.

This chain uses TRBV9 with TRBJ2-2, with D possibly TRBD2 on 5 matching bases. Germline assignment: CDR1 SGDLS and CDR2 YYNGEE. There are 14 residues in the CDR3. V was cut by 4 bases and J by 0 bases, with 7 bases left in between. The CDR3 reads CASSLGTNTGELFF. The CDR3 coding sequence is TGTGCCAGCAGCCTCGGGACGAACACCGGGGAGCTGTTTTTT.

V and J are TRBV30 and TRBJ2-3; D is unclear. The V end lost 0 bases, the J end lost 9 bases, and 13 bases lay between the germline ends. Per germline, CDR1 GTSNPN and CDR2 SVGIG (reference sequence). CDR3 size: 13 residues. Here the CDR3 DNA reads TGTGCCTGGAGTGTGGTCAGCCCAGGAACGCAGTATTTT. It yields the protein CAWSVVSPGTQYF.

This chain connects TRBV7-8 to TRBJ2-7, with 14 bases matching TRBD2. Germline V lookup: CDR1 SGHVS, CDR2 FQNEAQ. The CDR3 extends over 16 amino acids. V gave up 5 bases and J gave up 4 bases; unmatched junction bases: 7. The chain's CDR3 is CASSPGGTSGGYEQYV. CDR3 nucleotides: TGTGCCAGCAGCCCGGGGGGGACTAGCGGGGGATACGAGCAGTACGTC.

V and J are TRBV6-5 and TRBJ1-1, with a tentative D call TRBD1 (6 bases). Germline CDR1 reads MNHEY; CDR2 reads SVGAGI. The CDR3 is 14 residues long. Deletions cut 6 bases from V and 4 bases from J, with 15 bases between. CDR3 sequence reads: CASRYQTGPTEAFF. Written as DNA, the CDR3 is TGTGCCAGCAGATATCAAACAGGGCCCACTGAAGCTTTCTTT.

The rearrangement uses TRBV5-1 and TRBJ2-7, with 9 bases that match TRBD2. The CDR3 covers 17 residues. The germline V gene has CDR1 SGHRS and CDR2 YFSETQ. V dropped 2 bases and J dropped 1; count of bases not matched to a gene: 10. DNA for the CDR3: TGCGCCAGCAGCTTTTCTATTTCCAGCGGGGGGTCCTACGAGCAGTACTTC. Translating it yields CASSFSISSGGSYEQYF.

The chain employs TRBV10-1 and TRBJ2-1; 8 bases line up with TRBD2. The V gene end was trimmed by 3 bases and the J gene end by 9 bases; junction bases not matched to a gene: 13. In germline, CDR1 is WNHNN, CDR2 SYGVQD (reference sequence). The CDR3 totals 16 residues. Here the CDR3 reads CASSDSSGGRSGEQFF. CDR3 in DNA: TGCGCCAGCAGTGACTCGAGCGGGGGTCGGTCTGGTGAGCAGTTCTTC.

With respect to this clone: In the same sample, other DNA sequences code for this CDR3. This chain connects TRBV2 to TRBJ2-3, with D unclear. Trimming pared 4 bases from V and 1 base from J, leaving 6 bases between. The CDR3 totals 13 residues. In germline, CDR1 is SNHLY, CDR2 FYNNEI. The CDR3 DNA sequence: TGTGCCAGCAGTGTGCAGGGCACAGATACGCAGTATTTT. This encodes CASSVQGTDTQYF.

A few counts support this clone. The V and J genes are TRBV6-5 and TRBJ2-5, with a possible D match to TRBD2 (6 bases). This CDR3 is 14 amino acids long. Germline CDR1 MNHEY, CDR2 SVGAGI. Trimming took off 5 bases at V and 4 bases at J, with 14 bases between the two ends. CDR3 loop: CASSPGTASETQYF. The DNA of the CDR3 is TGTGCCAGCAGTCCCGGGACTGCCTCAGAGACCCAGTACTTC.

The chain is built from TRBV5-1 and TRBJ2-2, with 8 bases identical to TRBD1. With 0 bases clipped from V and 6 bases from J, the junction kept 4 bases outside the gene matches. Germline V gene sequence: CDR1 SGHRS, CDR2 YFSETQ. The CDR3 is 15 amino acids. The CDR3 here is CASSLGQGASGELFF. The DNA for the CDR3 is TGCGCCAGCAGCTTGGGGCAGGGGGCATCCGGGGAGCTGTTTTTT.

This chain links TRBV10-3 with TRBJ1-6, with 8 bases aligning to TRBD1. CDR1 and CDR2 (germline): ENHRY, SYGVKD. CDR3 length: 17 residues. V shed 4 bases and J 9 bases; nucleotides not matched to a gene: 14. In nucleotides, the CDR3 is TGTGCCATCAGTGGAATCGAAGCAGGGGGCCTGGGTTCACCCCTCCACTTT. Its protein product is CAISGIEAGGLGSPLHF.

CDR3 nucleotides: TGTGCTAGTGGTTCGGACAGACTCAACAATGAGCAGTTCTTC. This sequence encodes CASGSDRLNNEQFF. V is TRBV12-5 and J is TRBJ2-1, with a possible D match to TRBD1 (6 bases). This CDR3 comprises 14 residues. Trimming stripped 4 bases from V and 5 bases from J, with 12 bases between. Germline V CDR1 and CDR2: LGHNT, FRNRAP. Based on the CDR3 plus reference TRBV12-5 and TRBJ2-1, the full variable domain is DARVTQTPRHKVTEMGQEVTMRCQPILGHNTVFWYRQTMMQGLELLAYFRNRAPLDDSGMPKDRFSAEMPDATLATLKIQPSEPRDSAVYFCASGSDRLNNEQFFGPGTRLTVL.

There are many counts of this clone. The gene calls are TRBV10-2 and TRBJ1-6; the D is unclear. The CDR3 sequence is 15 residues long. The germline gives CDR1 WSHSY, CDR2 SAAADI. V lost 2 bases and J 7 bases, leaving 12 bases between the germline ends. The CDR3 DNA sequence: TGCGCCAGCAGTGAGAGTTACATACAAAATTCACCCCTCCACTTT. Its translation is CASSESYIQNSPLHF.